This T cell receptor (beta chain) was recovered during a study of blood T cell repertoires in COVID-19. The germline V gene encodes CDR1 MGHRA and CDR2 YSYEKL. Germline trimming cut 0 bases from V and 6 bases from J; bases unmatched to any gene: 8. The CDR3 runs 15 residues. Original analysis: Amplified reference gene primers provided the basis for estimating nucleated cell counts. This table comes from immunoSEQ multiplex PCR, and its TCRdb copy is limited to in-frame clones, with some not included. That table gives V, J and clone size, and the DNA gave D and trimming. The table includes 120,000 or so clones, around 77% detected once.

The TCR sequence derives from a human donor in a cohort sampled during active COVID-19. Sample: peripheral blood. This chain connects TRBV4-1 to TRBJ2-7, with TRBD1 matching over 7 bases. This CDR3 reads CASSQEGTAGTEQYF. The CDR3 region has the DNA TGCGCCAGCAGCCAAGAAGGGACAGCAGGGACCGAGCAGTACTTC.